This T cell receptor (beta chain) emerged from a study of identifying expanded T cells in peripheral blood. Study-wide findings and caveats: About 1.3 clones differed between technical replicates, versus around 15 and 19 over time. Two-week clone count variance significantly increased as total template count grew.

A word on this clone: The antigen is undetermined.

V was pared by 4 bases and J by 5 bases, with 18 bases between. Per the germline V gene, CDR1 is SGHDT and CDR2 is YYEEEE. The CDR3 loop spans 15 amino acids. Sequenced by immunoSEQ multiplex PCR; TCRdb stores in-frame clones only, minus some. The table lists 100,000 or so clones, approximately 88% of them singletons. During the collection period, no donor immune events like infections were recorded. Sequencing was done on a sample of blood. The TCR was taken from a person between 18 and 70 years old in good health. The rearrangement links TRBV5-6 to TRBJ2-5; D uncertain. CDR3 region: CASSPPGPRVETQYF. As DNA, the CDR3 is TGTGCCAGCAGCCCCCCCGGGCCCCGTGTGGAGACCCAGTACTTC.